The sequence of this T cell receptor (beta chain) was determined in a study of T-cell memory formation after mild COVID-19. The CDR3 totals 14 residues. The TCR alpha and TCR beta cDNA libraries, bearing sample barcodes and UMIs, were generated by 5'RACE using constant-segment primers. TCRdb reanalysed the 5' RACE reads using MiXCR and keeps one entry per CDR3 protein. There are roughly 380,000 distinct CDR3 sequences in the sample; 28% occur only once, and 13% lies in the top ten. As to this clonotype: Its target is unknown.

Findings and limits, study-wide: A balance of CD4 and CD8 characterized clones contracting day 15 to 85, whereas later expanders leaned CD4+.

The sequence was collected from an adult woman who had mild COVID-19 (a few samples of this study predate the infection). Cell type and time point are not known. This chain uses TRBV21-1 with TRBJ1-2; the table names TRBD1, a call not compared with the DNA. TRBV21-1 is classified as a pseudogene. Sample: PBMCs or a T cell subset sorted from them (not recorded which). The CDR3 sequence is CASSKATGEHGYTF. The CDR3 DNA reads TGTGCCAGCAGCAAGGCCACAGGGGAGCATGGCTACACCTTC.